This passage covers 22 T cell receptor beta chains from one sample sequenced in a study of blood T cell repertoires in COVID-19. Profiling relied on immunoSEQ multiplex PCR, and the TCRdb table lists in-frame clones only, not all of them. The sample contains fewer than 140,000 clones, 76% of which appear only once. The sample consisted of peripheral blood. These receptors were collected from a man older than 75 with COVID-19, enrolled during active disease.

Written as DNA, the CDR3 is TGTGCCAGCAACAGGGCCGGGTACGAGCAGTACTTC. Translation gives CASNRAGYEQYF. The chain couples TRBV2 to TRBJ2-7, with TRBD1 as a possible D gene (6 bases). The V end lost 7 bases, the J end lost 4 bases, and 11 bases lay between the germline ends. The CDR3 is 12 residues long. Per the germline V gene, CDR1 is SNHLY and CDR2 is FYNNEI.

The chain carries TRBV24-1 and TRBJ1-5; no clear D gene. CDR1 and CDR2 from the germline V gene are KGHDR and SFDVKD. The CDR3 extends over 14 amino acids. Trimming cost V 4 bases and J 3 bases, with 9 bases left between them. The DNA of the CDR3 is TGTGCCACCAGTGAATCCTCCTTCAATCAGCCCCAGCATTTT. It translates to CATSESSFNQPQHF.

The chain couples TRBV28 to TRBJ2-3; perhaps TRBD2 as D (6 bases). Trimming removed 4 bases at V and 4 bases at J, with 15 bases between. CDR3 length equals 15 residues. Looked up from germline, CDR1 is MDHEN and CDR2 is SYDVKM. The CDR3 loop is CASSSPGEASDTQYF. The CDR3 nucleotides are TGTGCCAGCAGTTCCCCCGGGGAGGCGTCAGATACGCAGTATTTT.

This clone occurred many times. The chain employs TRBV13 and TRBJ2-1; 9 positions match TRBD1. The germline CDR1 and CDR2 sequences are PRHDT and FYEKMQ (reference sequence). This CDR3 comprises 15 residues. V shed 0 bases and J 7 bases; nucleotides not matched to a gene: 4. The CDR3 region has the DNA TGTGCCAGCAGCTTAGGCCTCGGGACAGGGAATGAGCAGTTCTTC. Residues: CASSLGLGTGNEQFF.

The chain uses TRBV2 and TRBJ1-2, with D uncertain. Trimming took off 2 bases at V and 2 bases at J, with 9 bases between the two ends. Per the germline V gene, CDR1 is SNHLY and CDR2 is FYNNEI. CDR3 length: 14 amino acids. CDR3 sequence (DNA): TGTGCCAGCAGTGAAAAGCGGACCAACTATGGCTACACCTTC. It encodes CASSEKRTNYGYTF.

This sequence joins TRBV19 and TRBJ1-2, with TRBD1 as a possible D gene (6 bases). This CDR3 contains 15 residues. Germline V gives CDR1 LNHDA, CDR2 SQIVND (reference sequence). Trimming left V 5 bases short and J 7 bases short, with 20 bases between. CDR3 nucleotide sequence: TGTGCCAGTAGTGAGAATTTGGGGGCGTCTGGTGGCTACACCTTC. Its protein product is CASSENLGASGGYTF.

The genes are TRBV24-1 and TRBJ2-1; 9 bases line up with TRBD1. With V trimmed by 10 bases and J by 6 bases, 3 bases remained unmatched. Germline V gene sequence: CDR1 KGHDR, CDR2 SFDVKD. The CDR3 is 12 residues long. The CDR3 protein is CATKDRGNEQFF. DNA for the CDR3: TGTGCCACTAAGGACAGGGGCAATGAGCAGTTCTTC.

The V gene is TRBV11-2, the J gene TRBJ1-2, with D uncertain. Per the germline V gene, CDR1 is SGHAT and CDR2 is FQNNGV. The CDR3 loop spans 13 amino acids. With 5 bases removed from V and 5 bases from J, the gap between germline ends came to 12 bases. The CDR3 sequence: CASSLGREYGYTF. DNA for the CDR3: TGTGCCAGCAGCCTGGGAAGGGAGTATGGCTACACCTTC.

The chain employs TRBV5-1 and TRBJ1-2; weak D call: TRBD1 (6 bases). Per the germline V gene, CDR1 is SGHRS and CDR2 is YFSETQ. The CDR3 is 15 amino acids. Trimming left V 0 bases short and J 8 bases short, with 17 bases between. The CDR3 DNA reads as TGCGCCAGCAGCTTGGTAGGGGGAACTTCACACGGCTACACCTTC. Protein product: CASSLVGGTSHGYTF.

The chain combines TRBV20-1 with TRBJ1-1; TRBD1 might be the D (6 bases). CDR3 length equals 16 residues. Looked up from germline, CDR1 is DFQATT and CDR2 is SNEGSKA (reference sequence). Trimming took off 3 bases at V and 5 bases at J, with 22 bases between the two ends. The DNA for the CDR3 is TGCAGTGCTAGTTTTCTTGGCCGCGAAAGGGGGACTGAAGCTTTCTTT. This encodes CSASFLGRERGTEAFF.

This clone showed up just a few times. The chain has TRBV6-6 and TRBJ2-7, with D perhaps TRBD1 (5 bases). The germline V and J ends were trimmed by 0 bases and 1 base, with 13 bases remaining between them. CDR1 MNHNY and CDR2 SVGAGI come from the germline V gene (reference sequence). The CDR3 runs 16 residues. The CDR3 loop is CASSYSTEQYSYEQYF. The CDR3, as DNA: TGTGCCAGCAGTTACTCGACAGAACAATATTCCTACGAGCAGTACTTC.

The V call is TRBV6-2 or TRBV6-3, the J call TRBJ2-3; perhaps TRBD1 as D (5 bases). V was shortened by 5 bases and J by 0 bases, with 9 bases between the two germline ends. Per germline, CDR1 MNHEY and CDR2 SVGEGT. The CDR3 spans 14 residues. Written as DNA, the CDR3 is TGTGCCAGCAGTCCCCAGGGTAGCACAGATACGCAGTATTTT. Translation: CASSPQGSTDTQYF.

The J gene is TRBJ2-2, the V gene TRBV7-9; TRBD2 is a possible D gene (5 bases). Germline values: CDR1 SEHNR, CDR2 FQNEAQ (reference sequence). The CDR3 spans 14 residues. Trimming removed 1 base at V and 4 bases at J, with 7 bases between. The CDR3 reads CASSLGESTGELFF. The CDR3 coding sequence is TGTGCCAGCAGCTTAGGGGAGAGCACCGGGGAGCTGTTTTTT.

The V and J genes are TRBV7-3 and TRBJ1-2, with a weak D call TRBD1 (6 bases). The CDR3 is made up of 14 amino acids. V was pared by 2 bases and J by 9 bases, with 16 bases between. The V gene's germline CDR1 is SGHTA and CDR2 FQGTGA. CDR3 DNA: TGTGCCAGCAGCTTACAGGGGAGTCATAAAAGCTACACCTTC. This gives the protein CASSLQGSHKSYTF.

The chain carries TRBV6-5 and TRBJ2-7; 10 nucleotides align to TRBD2. V was pared by 0 bases and J by 6 bases, with 5 bases of the junction left unmatched. Germline V gene data show CDR1 as MNHEY and CDR2 as SVGAGI. CDR3 length: 15 residues. The DNA of the CDR3 is TGTGCCAGCAGTTACTCGGGGCTAGCGGGAGTCGAGCAGTACTTC. This encodes CASSYSGLAGVEQYF.

The chain combines TRBV4-1 with TRBJ2-5, with D possibly being TRBD1 (5 bases). The CDR3 runs to 16 residues. The germline V gene has CDR1 MGHRA and CDR2 YSYEKL. The ends were cut back, 0 bases at V and 1 base at J, with 12 bases in the middle. The CDR3: CASSQDDDSLQETQYF. The CDR3 nucleotides are TGCGCCAGCAGCCAAGACGATGACAGCCTCCAAGAGACCCAGTACTTC.

The chain combines TRBV13 with TRBJ2-7, with 8 bases identical to TRBD1. The length of the CDR3 is 14 residues. The germline V gene encodes CDR1 PRHDT and CDR2 FYEKMQ (reference sequence). J was trimmed by 2 bases and V by 5 bases; bases with no gene match: 5. The CDR3 sequence: CASSPGQETYEQYF. The CDR3 nucleotides are TGTGCCAGCAGCCCGGGACAGGAGACCTACGAGCAGTACTTC.

This rearrangement joins TRBV10-3 to TRBJ1-1; 8 nucleotides line up with TRBD1. The CDR3 is 16 amino acids. V was clipped by 3 bases and J by 3 bases; unmatched bases: 9. Germline-derived CDR1 and CDR2 are ENHRY and SYGVKD. For the CDR3, the DNA is TGTGCCATCAGTGATTGGCAGGGGGCTTCTGACACTGAAGCTTTCTTT. Its protein is CAISDWQGASDTEAFF.

V gene TRBV6-5 combines with J gene TRBJ1-1, with D tentatively TRBD1 (5 bases). The germline CDR1 and CDR2 sequences are MNHEY and SVGAGI. Deletions cut 8 bases from V and 4 bases from J, with 17 bases between. This CDR3 region has 14 residues. Here the CDR3 DNA reads TGTGCCAGCTCAAACGCCCCGGGGGGCACTGAAGCTTTCTTT. This codes for CASSNAPGGTEAFF.

The chain joins TRBV29-1 to TRBJ2-1, with 11 nucleotides matching TRBD2. The CDR3 loop spans 14 amino acids. Germline V lookup: CDR1 SQVTM, CDR2 ANQGSEA. Trimming cost V 7 bases and J 7 bases; bases outside gene matches: 9. The CDR3 loop is CSGSGRAGRNEQFF. CDR3 nucleotide sequence: TGCAGCGGTAGCGGGAGGGCCGGCAGAAATGAGCAGTTCTTC.

V and J are TRBV19 and TRBJ2-3; possibly TRBD1 for D (7 bases). V lost 7 bases to trimming and J lost 4 bases, with 15 bases between them. The germline CDR1 and CDR2 sequences are LNHDA and SQIVND (reference sequence). The CDR3 contains 14 residues. Written as DNA, the CDR3 is TGTGCCAGTACCGACAGGGCGGGGTCAGATACGCAGTATTTT. This codes for CASTDRAGSDTQYF.

The chain recombines TRBV7-9 with TRBJ1-2, with TRBD1 identical over 9 bases. The CDR3 is 14 residues long. In germline, CDR1 is SEHNR, CDR2 FQNEAQ (reference sequence). Unmatched junction bases numbered 3, after V lost 3 bases and J lost 4 bases. The CDR3: CASSFLTGGYGYTF. CDR3 coding DNA: TGTGCCAGCAGCTTTTTGACAGGGGGCTATGGCTACACCTTC.